The 32 T cell receptor beta chains reported below all come from one sample, sequenced in a study of blood T cells in healthy people across ages. A sample-barcoded 5' primer and a J-beta primer mix were used in a second PCR of about 6 to 12 cycles. MiXCR was run by TCRdb on the 5' RACE reads, yielding one entry per CDR3 protein. Of nearly 1 million distinct CDR3 sequences listed, approximately 50% are singletons. Sequences were obtained from blood. The receptor set was obtained from a woman aged 60-75 years in good health.

This clonotype turned up a few times. The chain uses TRBV27 and TRBJ2-1; no reliable D call. V lost 6 bases, J lost 9 bases, and 12 bases lay in between. The CDR3 is 12 amino acids. Per the germline V gene, CDR1 is MNHEY and CDR2 is SMNVEV (reference sequence). The CDR3 DNA sequence: TGTGCCAGCAGAGGGTTCTGGGGTGAGCAGTTCTTC. Translating gives CASRGFWGEQFF.

The chain couples TRBV27 to TRBJ2-7, with 8 bases aligning to TRBD2. Germline CDR1 MNHEY, CDR2 SMNVEV (reference sequence). The CDR3 is 16 amino acids. The ends lost 5 bases at V and 6 bases at J; junction bases unmatched: 15. CDR3 sequence (DNA): TGTGCCAGCAGTCCCCTAGCCAGCGGGAGTCTATTCGAGCAGTACTTC. Protein sequence: CASSPLASGSLFEQYF.

This clonotype appeared a single time. The chain is built from TRBV19 and TRBJ2-3; D ambiguous. Trimming took off 5 bases at V and 2 bases at J, with 8 bases between the two ends. Germline CDR1 and CDR2: LNHDA and SQIVND (reference sequence). The CDR3 extends over 13 amino acids. The CDR3 spells CASSPAHTDTQYF. DNA of the CDR3: TGTGCCAGTAGTCCCGCCCACACAGATACGCAGTATTTT.

CDR3 residues: CASSSYKIAGEQFF. The CDR3 bases are TGTGCCAGCAGTTCCTACAAAATAGCGGGTGAGCAGTTCTTC. The chain is built from TRBV27 and TRBJ2-1; TRBD2 agrees at 7 bases. CDR1 and CDR2 (germline): MNHEY, SMNVEV (reference sequence). This CDR3 has 14 residues. V shed 4 bases, J shed 9 bases, and the junction held 9 bases outside the gene matches.

This clonotype was observed a handful of times. The DNA for the CDR3 is TGCGCCAGCAGCCACCAGAGGGACAGGGTCTACTATGGCTACACCTTC. Its translation is CASSHQRDRVYYGYTF. The rearrangement joins TRBV4-1 to TRBJ1-2, with 9 bases that match TRBD1. The length of the CDR3 is 16 residues. Trimming took 3 bases from V and 3 from J; bases not matched to a gene: 8. Germline-derived CDR1 and CDR2 are MGHRA and YSYEKL.

V gene TRBV5-1 combines with J gene TRBJ2-3, with D perhaps TRBD2 (6 bases). In germline, CDR1 is SGHRS, CDR2 YFSETQ. The ends were cut back, 5 bases at V and 2 bases at J, with 27 bases in the middle. CDR3 size: 19 residues. The CDR3 here is CASSSLAWSPSTFTDTQYF. CDR3 in DNA: TGCGCCAGCAGTTCCCTAGCGTGGTCGCCAAGCACCTTCACAGATACGCAGTATTTT.

The chain carries TRBV2 and TRBJ2-3, with a weak D call TRBD1 (5 bases). Gene TRBJ1-4 matches the end of the DNA better, so the J call may be wrong. The CDR3 is 12 residues long. Per the germline V gene, CDR1 is SNHLY and CDR2 is FYNNEI. The CDR3 DNA follows: TGTGCCGTGGGGGAGAATAGAGAAAAACTGTTTTTT. Its translation: CAVGENREKLFF.

This clonotype was recorded only once. This sequence joins TRBV7-2 and TRBJ1-2; the D is unclear. The CDR3 is 14 residues long. V was pared by 4 bases and J by 7 bases, with 16 bases between. Germline CDR1 reads SGHTA; CDR2 reads FQGNSA. CDR3 in amino acids: CASSSSNMVGGYTF. The CDR3 DNA sequence: TGTGCCAGCAGCTCGAGCAACATGGTTGGTGGCTACACCTTC.

The rearrangement joins TRBV2 to TRBJ2-4; TRBD1 agrees at 7 bases. The J call may be incorrect, as the DNA end agrees better with TRBJ2-7. Germline V gives CDR1 SNHLY, CDR2 FYNNEI. The CDR3 sequence is 14 residues long. The CDR3 loop reads CASSADRTAYEQYF. The CDR3 bases are TGTGCCAGCAGTGCGGACAGGACAGCCTACGAGCAGTACTTC.

The chain uses TRBV5-1 and TRBJ1-2, with a tentative D call TRBD1 (5 bases). Germline CDR1 is SGHRS and CDR2 is YFSETQ. Trimming left V 0 bases short and J 8 bases short, with 17 bases between. This CDR3 contains 15 residues. The CDR3 coding sequence is TGCGCCAGCAGCTTGGCCGGTGGGGGAGAGTGGGGCTACACCTTC. Protein product: CASSLAGGGEWGYTF.

The rearrangement uses TRBV4-1 and TRBJ2-1, with 12 nucleotides matching TRBD2. Per germline, CDR1 MGHRA and CDR2 YSYEKL. The V segment lost 2 bases and the J segment 8 bases; nucleotides outside the gene matches: 7. CDR3 length: 16 residues. This chain's CDR3 is CASSQQLAGGHDEQFF. CDR3 in DNA: TGCGCCAGCAGCCAACAGCTAGCGGGAGGGCATGATGAGCAGTTCTTC.

The rearrangement links TRBV12-3 or TRBV12-4 to TRBJ2-3; tentative D call: TRBD2 (5 bases). The CDR3 runs to 14 residues. Trimming stripped 3 bases from V and 2 bases from J, with 9 bases between. The CDR3 bases are TGTGCCAGCAGTTTTGTCGGGATCACAGATACGCAGTATTTT. It is translated as CASSFVGITDTQYF.

This clonotype was counted a few times. The chain has TRBV28 and TRBJ2-6; no clear D gene. The germline gives CDR1 MDHEN, CDR2 SYDVKM. Deletions cut 7 bases from V and 0 bases from J, with 7 bases between. This CDR3 contains 14 residues. The CDR3 reads CASTSLSGANVLTF. CDR3 DNA: TGTGCCAGCACCTCCCTCTCTGGGGCCAACGTCCTGACTTTC.

The chain carries TRBV7-2 and TRBJ1-1; D gene ambiguous. This CDR3 is 12 amino acids long. Trimming cost V 4 bases and J 4 bases, with 7 bases left between them. Germline assignment: CDR1 SGHTA and CDR2 FQGNSA. The CDR3 DNA sequence: TGTGCCAGCAGCTCAGACCGCACTGAAGCTTTCTTT. Its protein is CASSSDRTEAFF.

This chain uses TRBV7-8 with TRBJ2-7; TRBD2 agrees at 10 bases. The J segment lost 0 bases and the V segment lost 2 bases, leaving 4 bases of the junction unmatched. Germline values: CDR1 SGHVS, CDR2 FQNEAQ. The CDR3 spans 16 residues. This chain's CDR3 is CASSLSLAGHSYEQYF. The DNA of the CDR3 is TGTGCCAGCAGCTTATCACTAGCGGGGCACTCCTACGAGCAGTACTTC.

The chain has TRBV5-1 and TRBJ2-1; the D gene is possibly TRBD1 (6 bases). This CDR3 contains 14 residues. V was clipped by 4 bases and J by 4 bases, with 12 bases between them. Germline loops: CDR1 SGHRS, CDR2 YFSETQ. The CDR3 reads CASSPGHAYNEQFF. In nucleotides, the CDR3 is TGCGCCAGCAGCCCGGGACACGCATACAATGAGCAGTTCTTC. The whole variable domain, filled in from reference TRBV5-1 and TRBJ2-1, reads KAGVTQTPRYLIKTRGQQVTLSCSPISGHRSVSWYQQTPGQGLQFLFEYFSETQRNKGNFPGRFSGRQFSNSRSEMNVSTLELGDSALYLCASSPGHAYNEQFFGPGTRLTVL.

The rearrangement links TRBV12-3 or TRBV12-4 to TRBJ2-7; 9 bases match TRBD2. The CDR3 is made up of 17 amino acids. Unmatched junction bases numbered 10, after V lost 1 base and J lost 3 bases. The CDR3 nucleotides are TGTGCCAGCAGTTTAGAGGTGTGGGCTAGCGGGATCTACGAGCAGTACTTC. Translation: CASSLEVWASGIYEQYF.

The genes are TRBV7-2 and TRBJ2-7; D might be TRBD2 (6 bases). Trimming shortened V by 3 bases and J by 4 bases, and 16 bases separated the two germline ends. The CDR3 has 15 residues. Germline V gives CDR1 SGHTA, CDR2 FQGNSA. The CDR3 reads CASSFAPGLQYEQYF. DNA of the CDR3: TGTGCCAGCAGCTTCGCGCCGGGACTCCAGTACGAGCAGTACTTC.

In this sample, this clonotype turned up many times. V gene TRBV6-1 combines with J gene TRBJ2-3; D gene uncertain. In germline, CDR1 is MNHNS, CDR2 SASEGT. V shed 8 bases and J shed 0 bases, with 12 bases lying between them. This CDR3 region has 14 residues. In DNA, the CDR3 is TGTGCCAGCTCCGGTCTGATTAGCACAGATACGCAGTATTTT. Its protein product is CASSGLISTDTQYF.

A note on this clonotype: A read error may account for a junction end that differs from germline. This chain uses TRBV14 with TRBJ2-6; the D is unclear. The CDR3 spans 15 residues. Germline lookup yields CDR1 SGHDN and CDR2 FVKESK. The chain's CDR3 is CAGSYRIAGANVLTF. DNA of the CDR3: TGTGCCGGCAGCTATCGAATAGCTGGGGCCAACGTCCTGACTTTC.

This clonotype came up a few times. The gene calls are TRBV2 and TRBJ2-7, with a tentative D call TRBD2 (6 bases). Per germline, CDR1 SNHLY and CDR2 FYNNEI. V shed 7 bases and J shed 2 bases, with 12 bases lying between them. The CDR3 length is 13 residues. CDR3 bases: TGTGCCAGCATGGTTAGCGGAACCTACGAGCAGTACTTC. Translating it yields CASMVSGTYEQYF.

The chain carries TRBV28 and TRBJ2-7; TRBD2 matches 8 bases. This CDR3 is 16 amino acids long. V lost 6 bases to trimming and J lost 1 base; unmatched junction nucleotides: 11. The germline V gene has CDR1 MDHEN and CDR2 SYDVKM. The CDR3 is CASSSPGGTLSYEQYF. DNA of the CDR3: TGTGCCAGCAGCTCTCCGGGGGGGACTCTTTCCTACGAGCAGTACTTC.

The chain carries TRBV20-1 and TRBJ2-4; 11 bases match TRBD1. The J call may be faulty, since TRBJ2-7 better matches the DNA end. This CDR3 is 15 amino acids long. CDR1 and CDR2 (germline): DFQATT, SNEGSKA (reference sequence). In DNA, the CDR3 is TGCAGTGCTAGAGTACCGGACAGGGGGCACTACGAGCAGTACTTC. Translating gives CSARVPDRGHYEQYF.

This clonotype was seen a few times. The chain recombines TRBV6-2 or TRBV6-3 with TRBJ2-3; the D gene is possibly TRBD2 (6 bases). This CDR3 contains 13 residues. V gave up 2 bases and J gave up 11 bases, with 14 bases separating them. Per germline, CDR1 MNHEY and CDR2 SVGEGT. For the CDR3, the DNA is TGTGCCAGCAGTTACGGGGGGACGCGGGGGCAGTATTTT. Translated: CASSYGGTRGQYF.

The chain links TRBV6-1 to TRBJ1-2; D gene uncertain. The germline V gene has CDR1 MNHNS and CDR2 SASEGT. V was pared by 6 bases and J by 4 bases, with 15 bases between. The CDR3 is 14 residues long. The CDR3 DNA is TGTGCCAGCAGCAGAGAAAGTCTACTCTATGGCTACACCTTC. It translates to CASSRESLLYGYTF.

This clonotype was counted a single time. The CDR3 DNA reads TGTGCCAGCAGTTCAGGGATTTTCTATGGCTACACCTTC. Amino acids: CASSSGIFYGYTF. V and J are TRBV12-3 or TRBV12-4 and TRBJ1-2, with D maybe TRBD1 (5 bases). Between the trimmed V and J ends, which lost 4 bases and 4 bases, there was a span of 10 bases. CDR3 length: 13 amino acids.

The chain's CDR3 is CSARESWGSSGEKLFF. The CDR3, as DNA: TGCAGTGCTAGAGAATCCTGGGGGTCCTCCGGTGAAAAACTGTTTTTT. The chain combines TRBV20-1 with TRBJ1-4, with D possibly TRBD1 on 5 matching bases. CDR3 size: 16 residues. V was trimmed by 0 bases and J by 7 bases, leaving 18 bases between them. Germline CDR1 and CDR2: DFQATT and SNEGSKA (reference sequence).

The chain uses TRBV20-1 and TRBJ2-4; D is perhaps TRBD1 (5 bases). V gave up 1 base and J gave up 7 bases, with 17 bases separating them. This CDR3 comprises 15 residues. Per the germline V gene, CDR1 is DFQATT and CDR2 is SNEGSKA (reference sequence). In DNA form, the CDR3 reads TGCAGTGCTAGAGGTCAGGGCTACCCACTGAACATTCAGTACTTC. This sequence encodes CSARGQGYPLNIQYF.

This clonotype occurred a few times. The chain joins TRBV5-1 to TRBJ2-1, with D possibly being TRBD2 (6 bases). With 0 bases removed from V and 2 bases from J, the gap between germline ends came to 12 bases. The CDR3 has 16 amino acids. Looked up from germline, CDR1 is SGHRS and CDR2 is YFSETQ. CDR3 in DNA: TGCGCCAGCAGCTTGGCCGCGGCTAGCGCCTACAATGAGCAGTTCTTC. Its protein is CASSLAAASAYNEQFF.

The V gene is TRBV28, the J gene TRBJ2-7; possibly TRBD2 for D (6 bases). From germline, CDR1 is MDHEN and CDR2 SYDVKM. CDR3 length: 15 residues. V was pared by 6 bases and J by 0 bases, with 15 bases between. The CDR3, as DNA: TGTGCCAGCAGCCCTGGGGACTTTGTCTCCTACGAGCAGTACTTC. It codes for CASSPGDFVSYEQYF. Complete variable domain (other parts from reference TRBV28 and TRBJ2-7): DVKVTQSSRYLVKRTGEKVFLECVQDMDHENMFWYRQDPGLGLRLIYFSYDVKMKEKGDIPEGYSVSREKKERFSLILESASTNQTSMYLCASSPGDFVSYEQYFGPGTRLTVT.

The DNA of the CDR3 is TGTGCCAGCAGCAAAGAGGGGGGACCAGATACAGATACGCAGTATTTT. This encodes CASSKEGGPDTDTQYF. The rearrangement joins TRBV21-1 to TRBJ2-3; TRBD1 is the table's D call and was not checked against the DNA. TRBV21-1 is a documented pseudogene. The CDR3 totals 16 residues.

This chain uses TRBV28 with TRBJ2-3; tentatively, D is TRBD1 (6 bases). The CDR3 has 15 amino acids. Per the germline V gene, CDR1 is MDHEN and CDR2 is SYDVKM. The V end lost 7 bases, the J end lost 0 bases, and 14 bases lay between the germline ends. The CDR3 is CASTKQGSSTDTQYF. Written as DNA, the CDR3 is TGTGCCAGCACCAAACAGGGTTCTAGCACAGATACGCAGTATTTT.